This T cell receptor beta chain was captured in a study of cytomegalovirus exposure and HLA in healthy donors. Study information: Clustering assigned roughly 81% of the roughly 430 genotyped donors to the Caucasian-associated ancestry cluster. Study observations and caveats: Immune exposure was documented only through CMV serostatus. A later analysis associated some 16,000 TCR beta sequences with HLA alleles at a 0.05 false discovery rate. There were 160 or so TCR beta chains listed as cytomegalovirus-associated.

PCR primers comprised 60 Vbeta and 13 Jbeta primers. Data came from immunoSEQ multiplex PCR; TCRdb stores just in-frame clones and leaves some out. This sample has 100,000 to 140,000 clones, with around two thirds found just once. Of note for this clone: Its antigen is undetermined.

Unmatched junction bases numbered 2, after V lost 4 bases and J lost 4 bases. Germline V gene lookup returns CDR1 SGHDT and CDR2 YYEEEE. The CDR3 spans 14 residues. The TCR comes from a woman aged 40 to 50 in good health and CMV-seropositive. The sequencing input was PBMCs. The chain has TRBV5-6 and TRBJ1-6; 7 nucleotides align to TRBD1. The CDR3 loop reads CASSQGVYNSPLHF. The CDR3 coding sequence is TGTGCCAGCAGCCAGGGGGTTTATAATTCACCCCTCCACTTT. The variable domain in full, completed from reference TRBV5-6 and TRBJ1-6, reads DAGVTQSPTHLIKTRGQQVTLRCSPKSGHDTVSWYQQALGQGPQFIFQYYEEEERQRGNFPDRFSGHQFPNYSSELNVNALLLGDSALYLCASSQGVYNSPLHFGNGTRLTVT.